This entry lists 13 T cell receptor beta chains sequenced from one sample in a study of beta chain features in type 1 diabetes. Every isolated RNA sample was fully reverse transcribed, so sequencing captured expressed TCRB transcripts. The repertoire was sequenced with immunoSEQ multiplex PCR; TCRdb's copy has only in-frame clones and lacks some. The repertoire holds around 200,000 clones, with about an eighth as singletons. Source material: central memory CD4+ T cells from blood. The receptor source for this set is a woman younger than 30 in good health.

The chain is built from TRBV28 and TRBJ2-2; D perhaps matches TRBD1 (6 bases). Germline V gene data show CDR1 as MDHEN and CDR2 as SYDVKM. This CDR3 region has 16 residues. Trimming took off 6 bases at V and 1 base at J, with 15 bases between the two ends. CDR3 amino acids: CASRRRATGNTGELFF. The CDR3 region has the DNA TGTGCCAGCAGACGCCGTGCGACAGGGAACACCGGGGAGCTGTTTTTT.

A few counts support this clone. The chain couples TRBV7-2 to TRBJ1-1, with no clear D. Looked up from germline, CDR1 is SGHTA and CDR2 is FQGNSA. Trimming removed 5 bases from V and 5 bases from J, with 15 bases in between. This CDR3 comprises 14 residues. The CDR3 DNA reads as TGTGCCAGCAGCATCGGACCGGAGGGAACTGAAGCTTTCTTT. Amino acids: CASSIGPEGTEAFF.

The chain's CDR3 is CASRRDRGHNEQFF. CDR3 nucleotide sequence: TGTGCCAGCAGACGGGACAGGGGTCACAATGAGCAGTTCTTC. V usage is TRBV6-5 and J usage is TRBJ2-1, with TRBD1 identical over 10 bases. V lost 6 bases, J lost 5 bases, and 4 bases stayed unmatched. This CDR3 contains 14 residues. Germline CDR1 is MNHEY and CDR2 is SVGAGI.

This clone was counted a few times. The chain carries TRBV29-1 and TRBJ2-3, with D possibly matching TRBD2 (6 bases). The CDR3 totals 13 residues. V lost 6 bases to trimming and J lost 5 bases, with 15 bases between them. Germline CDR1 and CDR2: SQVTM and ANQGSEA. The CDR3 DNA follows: TGCAGCGTGCGGGGTCAGTATCAAGATACGCAGTATTTT. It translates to CSVRGQYQDTQYF.

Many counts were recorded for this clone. CDR3 protein: CASKMTGRSNEQFF. The CDR3 bases are TGCGCCAGCAAAATGACAGGCAGATCCAATGAGCAGTTCTTC. The chain carries TRBV23-1 and TRBJ2-1; D might be TRBD1 (6 bases). TRBV23-1 is an open reading frame whose function is uncertain. V lost 7 bases, J lost 6 bases, and 16 bases lay in between. The CDR3 covers 14 residues.

The CDR3 sequence is CASSQGFVGQGGHEQFF. In DNA, the CDR3 is TGTGCCAGCAGCCAAGGTTTCGTCGGACAGGGAGGTCATGAGCAGTTCTTC. The rearrangement joins TRBV4-2 to TRBJ2-1; 8 nucleotides agree with TRBD1. This CDR3 region has 17 residues. Unmatched junction bases numbered 13, after V lost 1 base and J lost 8 bases. The germline V gene has CDR1 LGHNA and CDR2 YNFKEQ.

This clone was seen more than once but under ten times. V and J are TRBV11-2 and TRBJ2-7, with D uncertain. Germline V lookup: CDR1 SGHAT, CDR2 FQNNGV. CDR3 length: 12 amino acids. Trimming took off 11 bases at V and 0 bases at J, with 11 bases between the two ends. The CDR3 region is CASGTASYEQYF. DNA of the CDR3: TGTGCCTCCGGTACAGCCTCCTACGAGCAGTACTTC.

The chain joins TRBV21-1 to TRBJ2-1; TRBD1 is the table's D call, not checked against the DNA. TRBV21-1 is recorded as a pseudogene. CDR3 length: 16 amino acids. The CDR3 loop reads CASSKLSVGPDNEQFF. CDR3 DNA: TGTGCCAGCAGCAAATTGTCGGTGGGCCCCGACAATGAGCAGTTCTTC.

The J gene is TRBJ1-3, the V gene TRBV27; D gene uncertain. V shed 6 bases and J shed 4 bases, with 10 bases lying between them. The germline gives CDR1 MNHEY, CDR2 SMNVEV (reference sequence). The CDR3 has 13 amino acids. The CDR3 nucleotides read TGTGCCAGCAGGGGCCACGTGGGAAACACCATATATTTT. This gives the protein CASRGHVGNTIYF.

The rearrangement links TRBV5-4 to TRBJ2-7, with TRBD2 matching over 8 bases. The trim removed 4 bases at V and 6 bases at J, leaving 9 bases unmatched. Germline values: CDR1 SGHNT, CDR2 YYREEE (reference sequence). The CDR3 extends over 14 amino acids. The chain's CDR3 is CASSNLAGSGEQYF. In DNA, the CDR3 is TGTGCCAGCAGCAATCTAGCGGGCTCGGGCGAGCAGTACTTC. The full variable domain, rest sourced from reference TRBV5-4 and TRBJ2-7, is ETGVTQSPTHLIKTRGQQVTLRCSSQSGHNTVSWYQQALGQGPQFIFQYYREEENGRGNFPPRFSGLQFPNYSSELNVNALELDDSALYLCASSNLAGSGEQYFGPGTRLTVT.

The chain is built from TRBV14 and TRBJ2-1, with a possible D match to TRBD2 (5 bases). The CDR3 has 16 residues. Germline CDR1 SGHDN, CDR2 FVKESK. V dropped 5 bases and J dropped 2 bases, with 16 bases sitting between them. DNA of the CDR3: TGTGCCAGCAGCTCCCTCCGGAGGAACCCCTACAATGAGCAGTTCTTC. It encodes CASSSLRRNPYNEQFF.

CDR3 sequence reads: CASSVDGRDPGELFF. The CDR3 bases are TGTGCCAGCAGCGTAGATGGGCGCGATCCCGGGGAGCTGTTTTTT. The chain is built from TRBV9 and TRBJ2-2; no clear D gene. The CDR3 is made up of 15 amino acids. Germline CDR1 is SGDLS and CDR2 is YYNGEE. Deletions cut 0 bases from V and 6 bases from J, with 12 bases between.

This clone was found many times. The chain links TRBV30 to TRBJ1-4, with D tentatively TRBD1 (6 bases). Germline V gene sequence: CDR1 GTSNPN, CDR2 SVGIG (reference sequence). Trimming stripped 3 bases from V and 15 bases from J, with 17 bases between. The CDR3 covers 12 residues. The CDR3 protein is CAWSPKGVRMFF. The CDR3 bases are TGTGCCTGGAGCCCCAAGGGGGTGAGAATGTTTTTT.